This entry lists 19 T cell receptor beta chains sequenced from one sample in a study of spatial heterogeneity in lung cancer. Time point given: blood at routine non-recurrence follow-up after resection. TCRdb reprocessed the 5' RACE reads via MiXCR and lists one record per CDR3 protein. The sample has just under 10,000 distinct CDR3 sequences; around a quarter are singletons. The sample was PBMCs, taken at follow-up. Source of these receptors: a female donor with early-stage non-small cell lung cancer.

This clonotype was counted between two and nine times. The chain has TRBV14 and TRBJ1-4; D is ambiguous. This CDR3 is built from 22 residues. V was cut by 0 bases and J by 0 bases, with 26 bases left in between. CDR1 and CDR2 (germline): SGHDN, FVKESK. CDR3 in DNA: TGTGCCAGCAGCCAAGATTCAGTTTTCGATCGCCGGGTCGGATCAACTAATGAAAAACTGTTTTTT. Amino acid sequence: CASSQDSVFDRRVGSTNEKLFF.

This clonotype has only a few counts. V gene TRBV20-1 combines with J gene TRBJ1-2; 12 bases fit TRBD1. Germline CDR1 reads DFQATT; CDR2 reads SNEGSKA (reference sequence). CDR3 length equals 18 residues. V was clipped by 3 bases and J by 5 bases; unmatched bases: 16. As DNA, the CDR3 is TGCAGTGCTAGGGGGACCGGGACAGGGGGCCCAGTGGCTTATGGCTACACCTTC. Translated: CSARGTGTGGPVAYGYTF.

J is TRBJ2-7 and V is TRBV6-5; D gene ambiguous. With 3 bases removed from V and 1 base from J, the gap between germline ends came to 10 bases. The CDR3 is 14 residues long. Germline-derived CDR1 and CDR2 are MNHEY and SVGAGI. CDR3 coding DNA: TGTGCCAGCAGTTATTCCGGCAGGTCCTACGAGCAGTACTTC. Translation gives CASSYSGRSYEQYF.

The rearrangement links TRBV28 to TRBJ2-2; 9 nucleotides match TRBD1. The CDR3 is 13 amino acids. Losses at the gene ends were 8 bases for V and 5 bases for J; bases not matched to a gene: 3. Germline V CDR1 and CDR2: MDHEN, SYDVKM. The CDR3 nucleotides are TGTGCCAGCGGGACAGGGCGGACCGGGGAGCTGTTTTTT. Translating it yields CASGTGRTGELFF.

The V and J genes are TRBV28 and TRBJ1-1, with D unresolved. The germline gives CDR1 MDHEN, CDR2 SYDVKM. The V gene lost 2 bases and the J gene lost 0 bases, with 10 bases spanning the gap. This CDR3 contains 15 residues. In DNA form, the CDR3 reads TGTGCCAGCAGTTTAGAAGATACGTTGAACACTGAAGCTTTCTTT. This encodes CASSLEDTLNTEAFF.

This clonotype was found a few times. The chain is built from TRBV20-1 and TRBJ2-1; 10 bases align to TRBD2. The CDR3 covers 15 residues. Per germline, CDR1 DFQATT and CDR2 SNEGSKA (reference sequence). J lost 0 bases, V lost 5 bases, and 4 bases had no gene match. CDR3 sequence (DNA): TGCAGTGCTCGAGCGGGAGGGAGCTCCTACAATGAGCAGTTCTTC. Translated: CSARAGGSSYNEQFF.

In its sample, this clonotype was seen a few times. DNA of the CDR3: TGTGCCAGCAGCCCCGGACAGGGAGGTTCACCCCTCCACTTT. Its protein is CASSPGQGGSPLHF. V usage is TRBV7-2 and J usage is TRBJ1-6, with 8 bases matching TRBD1. V was pared by 5 bases and J by 9 bases, with 6 bases of the junction left unmatched. This CDR3 is built from 14 residues. CDR1 is SGHTA and CDR2 is FQGNSA in the germline V gene.

This clonotype rates as medium-sized (0.01 to 0.1%). The rearrangement uses TRBV6-6 and TRBJ2-2, with TRBD2 matching over 11 bases. This CDR3 has 17 amino acids. Germline V gene sequence: CDR1 MNHNY, CDR2 SVGAGI (reference sequence). Trimming cost V 2 bases and J 3 bases; bases outside gene matches: 5. The DNA of the CDR3 is TGTGCCAGCAGTTACGGTAGCGGGAGGGGCGACACCGGGGAGCTGTTTTTT. Encoded protein: CASSYGSGRGDTGELFF.

The chain employs TRBV7-9 and TRBJ2-2, with unresolved D. Germline V CDR1 and CDR2: SEHNR, FQNEAQ (reference sequence). Deletions cut 4 bases from V and 3 bases from J, with 9 bases between. The CDR3 loop spans 14 amino acids. The CDR3 nucleotides read TGTGCCAGCAGCTGGGGATTACACACCGGGGAGCTGTTTTTT. Protein sequence: CASSWGLHTGELFF.

This chain links TRBV7-2 with TRBJ2-3, with D perhaps TRBD2 (6 bases). V lost 1 base and J 4 bases, leaving 9 bases between the germline ends. The CDR3 extends over 14 amino acids. Germline lookup yields CDR1 SGHTA and CDR2 FQGNSA. The CDR3 bases are TGTGCCAGCAGCTTAGTCGGGGGTCCAGATACGCAGTATTTT. It yields the protein CASSLVGGPDTQYF. Combining the CDR3 with reference TRBV7-2 and TRBJ2-3 gives the whole variable domain GAGVSQSPSNKVTEKGKDVELRCDPISGHTALYWYRQSLGQGLEFLIYFQGNSAPDKSGLPSDRFSAERTGGSVSTLTIQRTQQEDSAVYLCASSLVGGPDTQYFGPGTRLTVL.

The chain uses TRBV4-1 and TRBJ2-1, with 14 bases lining up with TRBD2. CDR3 length: 16 residues. Germline values: CDR1 MGHRA, CDR2 YSYEKL. J lost 8 bases, V lost 0 bases, and 3 bases had no gene match. The CDR3, as DNA: TGCGCCAGCAGCCAAGAGACTAGCGGGAGGGCCGATGAGCAGTTCTTC. As protein: CASSQETSGRADEQFF.

The chain uses TRBV6-5 and TRBJ2-3; 7 bases match TRBD2. Germline CDR1 and CDR2: MNHEY and SVGAGI. V trimming: 5 bases; J trimming: 4 bases; junction bases outside the gene matches: 6. This CDR3 region has 14 residues. The CDR3 protein is CASSQSTSPDTQYF. Written as DNA, the CDR3 is TGTGCCAGCAGTCAATCGACTAGCCCAGATACGCAGTATTTT.

J is TRBJ2-7 and V is TRBV11-2; D is undetermined. The CDR3 runs 12 residues. The V end was cut by 6 bases, the J end by 3 bases, with 9 bases between. Per germline, CDR1 SGHAT and CDR2 FQNNGV. Here the CDR3 DNA reads TGTGCCAGCAGTAAGATAAACTACGAGCAGTACTTC. Residues: CASSKINYEQYF.

Only a few counts were recorded for this clonotype. The V call is TRBV30, the J call TRBJ1-1; TRBD1 might be the D (5 bases). The CDR3 length is 14 residues. V shed 0 bases and J shed 0 bases, with 8 bases lying between them. Germline V gene data show CDR1 as GTSNPN and CDR2 as SVGIG (reference sequence). For the CDR3, the DNA is TGTGCCTGGAGTGTCGGGGGGATGAACACTGAAGCTTTCTTT. It encodes CAWSVGGMNTEAFF.

This clonotype was observed a handful of times. The chain uses TRBV20-1 and TRBJ2-7; TRBD2 matches at 10 bases. This CDR3 comprises 14 residues. The V segment lost 6 bases and the J segment 5 bases; nucleotides outside the gene matches: 10. Germline-derived CDR1 and CDR2 are DFQATT and SNEGSKA (reference sequence). In DNA form, the CDR3 reads TGCAGTGCGGATCCTAGCGGGAGCTTCCACGAGCAGTACTTC. This codes for CSADPSGSFHEQYF.

A few counts support this clonotype. V and J are TRBV6-1 and TRBJ2-2; possibly TRBD2 for D (6 bases). The CDR3 totals 15 residues. Germline V CDR1 and CDR2: MNHNS, SASEGT. Trimming took 7 bases from V and 5 from J, leaving 17 bases between them. The CDR3 sequence is CASIFGLGGTGELFF. The CDR3 DNA follows: TGTGCCAGCATTTTTGGACTGGGGGGAACCGGGGAGCTGTTTTTT.

In regard to this clonotype: A read error may produce the germline difference seen at one junction end. This chain joins TRBV2 and TRBJ2-7; TRBD2 agrees at 7 bases. Germline loops: CDR1 SNHLY, CDR2 FYNNEI. There are 10 residues in the CDR3. The CDR3 nucleotides read TGTGCCAGCAGTGAACTAGCGGTCAACTTC. Protein product: CASSELAVNF. The full variable domain, in which reference TRBV2 and TRBJ2-7 provide the parts outside the CDR3, is EPEVTQTPSHQVTQMGQEVILRCVPISNHLYFYWYRQILGQKVEFLVSFYNNEISEKSEIFDDQFSVERPDGSNFTLKIRSTKLEDSAMYFCASSELAVNFGPGTRLTVT.

This clonotype was detected a few times. The chain uses TRBV7-2 and TRBJ2-5; D remains ambiguous. In germline, CDR1 is SGHTA, CDR2 FQGNSA. The CDR3 covers 14 residues. V was cut by 0 bases and J by 2 bases, with 7 bases left in between. Here the CDR3 reads CASSLAGYQETQYF. CDR3 nucleotides: TGTGCCAGCAGCTTAGCCGGCTATCAAGAGACCCAGTACTTC.

This clonotype came up a few times. The V and J genes are TRBV29-1 and TRBJ2-5; unclear D gene. V was cut by 5 bases and J by 3 bases, with 10 bases left in between. Germline V gene sequence: CDR1 SQVTM, CDR2 ANQGSEA. The CDR3 is 12 amino acids. CDR3 nucleotide sequence: TGCAGCGTTAGACCTAGGGAAGAGACCCAGTACTTC. Protein sequence: CSVRPREETQYF.